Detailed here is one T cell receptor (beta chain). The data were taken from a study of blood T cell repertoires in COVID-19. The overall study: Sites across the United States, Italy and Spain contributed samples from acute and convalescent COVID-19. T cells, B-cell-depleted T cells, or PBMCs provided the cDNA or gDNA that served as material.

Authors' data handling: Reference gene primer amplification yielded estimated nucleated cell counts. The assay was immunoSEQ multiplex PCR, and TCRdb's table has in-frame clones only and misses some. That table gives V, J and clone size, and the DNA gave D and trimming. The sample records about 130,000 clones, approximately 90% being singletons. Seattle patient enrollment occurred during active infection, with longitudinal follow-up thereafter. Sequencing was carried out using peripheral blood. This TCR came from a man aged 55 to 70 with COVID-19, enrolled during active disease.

The CDR3 loop is CSVVPTGSDTIYF. CDR3 coding DNA: TGCAGCGTTGTCCCGACAGGGTCGGACACCATATATTTT. The V call is TRBV29-1, the J call TRBJ1-3; 7 bases are shared with TRBD1. The CDR3 extends over 13 amino acids. Unmatched junction bases numbered 8, after V lost 4 bases and J lost 8 bases. Germline loops: CDR1 SQVTM, CDR2 ANQGSEA.